This T cell receptor beta chain was documented in a study of cytomegalovirus exposure and HLA in healthy donors. Broader study findings: The study carried out a later analysis of TCR beta sequences. It associated approximately 17,000 of them with specific HLA alleles at a false discovery rate of 0.05.

For this clone: Its antigen is currently unknown.

The V and J ends lost 7 bases and 4 bases respectively, with 14 bases between them. Germline V gives CDR1 SGHTA, CDR2 FQGNSA. The CDR3 is made up of 14 amino acids. With 60 Vbeta and 13 Jbeta primers, the PCR was carried out. Under the authors' procedure: Later, an analysis found roughly 80 million unique TCR beta chains, and roughly 9.9 million of these were shared. The data were produced by immunoSEQ multiplex PCR, yet TCRdb's version contains in-frame clones alone and is incomplete. V and J calls and clone size come straight from that table; D and trimming were deduced from the DNA. Seen here are nearly 200,000 clones, 75% to 80% observed once, and the top ten hold over 2%.

This clonotype originated in a woman aged 25 to 39 in good health and CMV-seropositive. The V call is TRBV7-2, the J call TRBJ1-3, with D tentatively TRBD1 (5 bases). The specimen sequenced was PBMCs. CDR3 DNA: TGTGCCAGCACCCTCAGGGAAATGGGAAACACCATATATTTT. Encoded protein: CASTLREMGNTIYF.